This record concerns one TCR beta chain sequence. The data are from a study of PD-1 blockade in classical Hodgkin lymphoma. This table comes from immunoSEQ multiplex PCR, and its TCRdb copy is limited to in-frame clones, with some not included. Of fewer than 50,000 clones in the sample, about 88% are singletons; the top ten hold roughly a tenth. No patient escaped relapse after autologous stem cell transplantation, and brentuximab vedotin exposure varied. Best responses were complete response, partial response or progressive disease. Trimming took 1 base from V and 8 from J, leaving 2 bases between them. The CDR3 is 11 amino acids. Germline CDR1 LGHNA, CDR2 YNFKEQ.

This TCR was recovered from a human donor with classical Hodgkin lymphoma. The chain carries TRBV4-2 and TRBJ2-2; D is unclear. The starting material was peripheral blood mononuclear cells (PBMCs), obtained at baseline. The CDR3 loop reads CASSQVGELFF. The CDR3 bases are TGTGCCAGCAGCCAAGTAGGGGAGCTGTTTTTT.